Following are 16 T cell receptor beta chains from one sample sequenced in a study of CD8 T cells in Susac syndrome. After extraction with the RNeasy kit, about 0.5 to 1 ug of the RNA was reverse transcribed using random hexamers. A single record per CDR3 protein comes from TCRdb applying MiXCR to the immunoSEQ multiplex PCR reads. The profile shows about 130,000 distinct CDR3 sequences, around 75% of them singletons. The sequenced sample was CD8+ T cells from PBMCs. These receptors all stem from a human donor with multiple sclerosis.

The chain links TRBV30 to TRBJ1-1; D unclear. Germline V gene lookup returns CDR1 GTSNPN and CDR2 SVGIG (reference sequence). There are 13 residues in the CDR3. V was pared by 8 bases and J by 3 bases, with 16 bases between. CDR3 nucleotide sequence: TGTGCCGGGTTGTACCCCTCGGACACTGAAGCTTTCTTT. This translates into CAGLYPSDTEAFF.

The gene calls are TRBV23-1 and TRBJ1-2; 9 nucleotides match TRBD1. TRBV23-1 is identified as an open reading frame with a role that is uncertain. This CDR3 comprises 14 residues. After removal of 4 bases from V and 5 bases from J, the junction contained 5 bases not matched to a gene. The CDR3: CASSPDRGKYGYTF. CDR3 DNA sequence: TGCGCCAGCAGTCCGGACAGGGGTAAATATGGCTACACCTTC.

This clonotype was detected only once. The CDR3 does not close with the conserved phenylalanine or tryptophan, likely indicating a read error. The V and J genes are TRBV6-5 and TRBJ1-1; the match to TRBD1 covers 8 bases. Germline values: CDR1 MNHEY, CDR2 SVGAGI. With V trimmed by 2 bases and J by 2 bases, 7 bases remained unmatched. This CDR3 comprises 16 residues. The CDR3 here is CASSYAEDRANTEAFV. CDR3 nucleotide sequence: TGTGCCAGCAGTTACGCAGAGGACAGGGCAAACACTGAAGCTTTCGTT.

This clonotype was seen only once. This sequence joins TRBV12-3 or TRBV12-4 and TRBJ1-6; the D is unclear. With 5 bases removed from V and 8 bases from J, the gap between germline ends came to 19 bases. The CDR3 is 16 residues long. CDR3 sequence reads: CASSPDGVSMYSPLHF. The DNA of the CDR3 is TGTGCCAGCAGTCCTGACGGGGTTTCGATGTATTCACCCCTCCACTTT.

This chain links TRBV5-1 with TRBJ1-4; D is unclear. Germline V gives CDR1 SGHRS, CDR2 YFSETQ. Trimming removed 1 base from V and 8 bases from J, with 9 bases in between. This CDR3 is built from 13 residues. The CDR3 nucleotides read TGCGCCAGCAGCTTGTTCATAAGCGAAAAACTGTTTTTT. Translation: CASSLFISEKLFF.

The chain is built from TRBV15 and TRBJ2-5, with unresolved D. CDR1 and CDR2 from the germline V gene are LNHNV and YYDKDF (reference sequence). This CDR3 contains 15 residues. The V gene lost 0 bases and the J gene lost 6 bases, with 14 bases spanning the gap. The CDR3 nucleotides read TGTGCCACCAGCAGAGATCGCTTTGGAACGCAGACCCAGTACTTC. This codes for CATSRDRFGTQTQYF.

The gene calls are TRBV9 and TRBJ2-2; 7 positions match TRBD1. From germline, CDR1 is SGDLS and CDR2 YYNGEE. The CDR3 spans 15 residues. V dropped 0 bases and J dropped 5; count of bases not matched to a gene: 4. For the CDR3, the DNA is TGTGCCAGCAGCGTAGGGACAGGCGGGACCGGGGAGCTGTTTTTT. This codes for CASSVGTGGTGELFF.

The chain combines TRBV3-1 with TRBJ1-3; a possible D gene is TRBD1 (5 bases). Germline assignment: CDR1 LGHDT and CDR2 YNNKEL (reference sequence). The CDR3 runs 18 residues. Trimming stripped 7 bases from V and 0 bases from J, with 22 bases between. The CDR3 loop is CASKGLEQGTNSGNTIYF. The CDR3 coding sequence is TGTGCCAGCAAGGGGTTGGAGCAGGGAACGAACTCTGGAAACACCATATATTTT.

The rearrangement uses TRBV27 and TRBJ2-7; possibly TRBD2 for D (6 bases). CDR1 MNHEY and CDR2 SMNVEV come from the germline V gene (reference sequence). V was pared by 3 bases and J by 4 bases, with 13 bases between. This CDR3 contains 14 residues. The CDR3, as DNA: TGTGCCAGCAGTTTGGGATCTGGGGGGTACGAGCAGTACTTC. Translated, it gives CASSLGSGGYEQYF.

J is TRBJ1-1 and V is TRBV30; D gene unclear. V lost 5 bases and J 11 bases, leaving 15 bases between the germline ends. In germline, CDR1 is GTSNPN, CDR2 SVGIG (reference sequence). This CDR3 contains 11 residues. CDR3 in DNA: TGTGCCTGGTTACGGAGTGAGGATGCTTTCTTT. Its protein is CAWLRSEDAFF.

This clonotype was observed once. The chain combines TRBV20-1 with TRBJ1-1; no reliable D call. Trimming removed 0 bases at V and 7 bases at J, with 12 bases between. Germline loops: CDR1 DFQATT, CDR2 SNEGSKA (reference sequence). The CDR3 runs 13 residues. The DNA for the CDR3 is TGCAGTGCTAGAGATTTGGACTCGGGTGAAGCTTTCTTT. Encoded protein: CSARDLDSGEAFF.

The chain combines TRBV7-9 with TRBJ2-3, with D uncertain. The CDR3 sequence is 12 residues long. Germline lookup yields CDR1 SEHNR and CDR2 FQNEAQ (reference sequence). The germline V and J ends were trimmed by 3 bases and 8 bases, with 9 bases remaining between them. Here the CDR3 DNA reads TGTGCCAGCAGCTTGATCTCGGCTACGCAGTATTTT. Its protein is CASSLISATQYF.

The CDR3 bases are TGTGCCAGCAGTTCTTCCGTCTTCACCGGGGAGCTGTTTTTT. Amino acid sequence: CASSSSVFTGELFF. The V call is TRBV6-2 or TRBV6-3, the J call TRBJ2-2; D gene ambiguous. This CDR3 region has 14 residues. Germline values: CDR1 MNHEY, CDR2 SVGEGT. Trimming left V 4 bases short and J 4 bases short, with 10 bases between.

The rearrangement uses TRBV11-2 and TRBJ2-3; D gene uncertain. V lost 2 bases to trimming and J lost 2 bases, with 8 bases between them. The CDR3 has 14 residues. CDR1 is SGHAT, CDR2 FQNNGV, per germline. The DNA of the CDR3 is TGTGCCAGCAGCTTAAGGTTGTACACAGATACGCAGTATTTT. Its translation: CASSLRLYTDTQYF.

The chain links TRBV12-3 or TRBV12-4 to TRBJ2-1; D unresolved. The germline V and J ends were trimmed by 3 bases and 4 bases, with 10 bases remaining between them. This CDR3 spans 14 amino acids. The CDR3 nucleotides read TGTGCCAGCAGTTTTCGTTTTCATTACAATGAGCAGTTCTTC. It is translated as CASSFRFHYNEQFF.

The DNA for the CDR3 is TGTGCCAGCAGTATCACGGGCCCAACCTCTGGGGCCAACGTCCTGACTTTC. This codes for CASSITGPTSGANVLTF. The rearrangement joins TRBV12-3 or TRBV12-4 to TRBJ2-6; D not certain. V was shortened by 5 bases and J by 0 bases, with 14 bases between the two germline ends. The CDR3 contains 17 residues.